Given below is one T cell receptor (beta chain) in context. What it recognizes is unknown. Repertoires were generated with immunoSEQ multiplex PCR, while TCRdb's copy carries only in-frame clones and drops some. The sample carries about 140,000 clones, 70% to 85% recorded once. The study drew the donors from its approximately 110-subject validation cohort, separate from the approximately 700-subject first cohort. This record comes from a study of cytomegalovirus exposure and HLA in healthy donors. Points from the study as a whole: Listed as cytomegalovirus-associated were roughly 180 TCR beta chains.

V was cut by 1 base and J by 0 bases, with 7 bases left in between. The CDR3 is 15 residues long. CDR1 and CDR2 from the germline V gene are MGHDK and SYGVNS. The sample consisted of PBMCs. The origin of this receptor is a man between 25 and 39 years old in good health and CMV-seropositive. V gene TRBV25-1 combines with J gene TRBJ1-3; unclear D gene. The CDR3: CASSELGSSGNTIYF. CDR3 nucleotides: TGTGCCAGCAGTGAATTAGGGAGCTCTGGAAACACCATATATTTT.